Described below is a single T cell receptor beta chain sequence and its context. Only in-frame clones appear in the TCRdb table, and some are missing; sequencing was by immunoSEQ multiplex PCR. The sample has hundreds of thousands of clones; 88% are singletons. The sample belongs to a study of shared T cell receptors in the human thymus. Germline CDR1 is SGHTA and CDR2 is FQGNSA. This CDR3 contains 14 residues. V lost 1 base and J 3 bases, leaving 10 bases between the germline ends. These same records also appear under a second study, on human thymus T cells. That investigation notes: Each of the donors was a healthy Finnish infant who was undergoing open corrective cardiac surgery for congenital heart defects. Corrective heart surgery yielded resections, and these provided the thymus tissue. Related work found strong thymic repertoire overlap between unrelated individuals.

V and J are TRBV7-2 and TRBJ2-7; a possible D gene is TRBD2 (6 bases). The specimen was thymocytes. This TCR came from a boy younger than two with a congenital heart defect. DNA of the CDR3: TGTGCCAGCAGCTTAGAAGGAGGGTACTACGAGCAGTACTTC. This gives the protein CASSLEGGYYEQYF.